The sequence of this T cell receptor beta chain was determined in a study of T cell responses to AZD1222 COVID-19 vaccine. In the case of this clone: The antigen is undetermined.

Overall study results and limits: Baseline seropositivity occurred in only a handful of AZD1222 recipients.

Sequencing used immunoSEQ multiplex PCR; TCRdb keeps in-frame clones, though not all of them. Of roughly 150,000 clones in the sample, almost 90% were seen once. The receptor was isolated from an adult in good health. This sample comprised peripheral blood, obtained on day 0 of AZD1222 vaccination.

The CDR3 region has the DNA TGTGCCAGCAGCTTGGGGGAGAGCTCCTACGAGCAGTACTTC. Its translation is CASSLGESSYEQYF. The chain couples TRBV5-6 to TRBJ2-7, with D maybe TRBD2 (5 bases). Trimming removed 0 bases at V and 0 bases at J, with 7 bases between. CDR1 is SGHDT, CDR2 YYEEEE, per germline. This CDR3 has 14 residues.